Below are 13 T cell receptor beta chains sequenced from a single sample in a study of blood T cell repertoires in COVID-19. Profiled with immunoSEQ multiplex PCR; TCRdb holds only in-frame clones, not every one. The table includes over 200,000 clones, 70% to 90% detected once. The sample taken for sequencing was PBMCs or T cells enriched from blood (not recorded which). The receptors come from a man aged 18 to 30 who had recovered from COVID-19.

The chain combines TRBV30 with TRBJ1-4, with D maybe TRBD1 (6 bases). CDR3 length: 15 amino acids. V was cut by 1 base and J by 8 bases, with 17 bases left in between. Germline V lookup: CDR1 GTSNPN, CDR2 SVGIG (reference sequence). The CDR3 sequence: CAWSGGPTGREKLFF. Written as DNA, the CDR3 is TGTGCCTGGAGTGGGGGGCCGACGGGACGGGAAAAACTGTTTTTT.

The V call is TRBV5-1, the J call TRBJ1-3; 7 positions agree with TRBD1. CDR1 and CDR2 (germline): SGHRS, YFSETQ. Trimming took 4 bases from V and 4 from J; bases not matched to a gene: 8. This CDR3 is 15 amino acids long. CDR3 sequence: CASSGGQTAGNTIYF. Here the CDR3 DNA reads TGCGCCAGCAGCGGGGGACAGACGGCAGGAAACACCATATATTTT.

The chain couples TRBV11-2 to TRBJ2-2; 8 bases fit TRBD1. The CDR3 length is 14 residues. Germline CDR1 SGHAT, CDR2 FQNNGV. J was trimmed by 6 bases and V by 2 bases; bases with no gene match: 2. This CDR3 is CASSLKDRAGELFF. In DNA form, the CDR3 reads TGTGCCAGCAGCTTAAAGGACAGGGCCGGGGAGCTGTTTTTT.

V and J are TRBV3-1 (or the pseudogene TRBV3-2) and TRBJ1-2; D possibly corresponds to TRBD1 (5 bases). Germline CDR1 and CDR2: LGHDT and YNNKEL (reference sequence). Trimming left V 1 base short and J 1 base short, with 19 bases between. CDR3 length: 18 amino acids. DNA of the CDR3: TGTGCCAGCAGCCAAGGACAGTGGGAAGCTGCCGTTAACTATGGCTACACCTTC. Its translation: CASSQGQWEAAVNYGYTF.

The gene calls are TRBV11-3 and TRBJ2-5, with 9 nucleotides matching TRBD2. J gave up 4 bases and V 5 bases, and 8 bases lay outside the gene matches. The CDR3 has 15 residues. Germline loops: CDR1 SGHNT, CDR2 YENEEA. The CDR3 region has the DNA TGTGCCAGCAGCCCCATAGCGGGAGTCCCAGAGACCCAGTACTTC. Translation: CASSPIAGVPETQYF.

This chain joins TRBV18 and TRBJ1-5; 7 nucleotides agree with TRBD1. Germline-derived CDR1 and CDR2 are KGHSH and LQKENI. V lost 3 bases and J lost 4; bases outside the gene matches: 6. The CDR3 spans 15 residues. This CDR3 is CASSPPGQLNQPQHF. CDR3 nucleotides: TGTGCCAGCTCACCCCCGGGACAGTTGAATCAGCCCCAGCATTTT. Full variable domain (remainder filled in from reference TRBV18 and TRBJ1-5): NAGVMQNPRHLVRRRGQEARLRCSPMKGHSHVYWYRQLPEEGLKFMVYLQKENIIDESGMPKERFSAEFPKEGPSILRIQQVVRGDSAAYFCASSPPGQLNQPQHFGDGTRLSIL.

This CDR3 is CAISGWRDRGSNEQFF. For the CDR3, the DNA is TGTGCCATCAGTGGTTGGAGGGACAGGGGGAGTAATGAGCAGTTCTTC. This chain connects TRBV10-3 to TRBJ2-1; 11 positions match TRBD1. Trimming cost V 4 bases and J 7 bases; bases outside gene matches: 9. The CDR3 loop spans 16 amino acids. From germline, CDR1 is ENHRY and CDR2 SYGVKD.

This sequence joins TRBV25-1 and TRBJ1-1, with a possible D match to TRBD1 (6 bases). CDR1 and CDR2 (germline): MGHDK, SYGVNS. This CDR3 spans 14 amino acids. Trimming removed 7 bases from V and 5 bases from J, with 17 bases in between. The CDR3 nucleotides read TGTGCCAGCAAAGAAAGTCTCAGGGGAACTGAAGCTTTCTTT. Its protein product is CASKESLRGTEAFF. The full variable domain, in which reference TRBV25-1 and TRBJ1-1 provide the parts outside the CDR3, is EADIYQTPRYLVIGTGKKITLECSQTMGHDKMYWYQQDPGMELHLIHYSYGVNSTEKGDLSSESTVSRIRTEHFPLTLESARPSHTSQYLCASKESLRGTEAFFGQGTRLTVV.

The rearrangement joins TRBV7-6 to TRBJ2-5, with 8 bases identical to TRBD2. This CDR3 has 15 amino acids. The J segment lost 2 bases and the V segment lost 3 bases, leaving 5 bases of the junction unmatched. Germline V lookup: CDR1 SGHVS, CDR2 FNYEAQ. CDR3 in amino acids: CASSFVAGRQETQYF. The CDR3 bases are TGTGCCAGCAGCTTCGTAGCGGGGAGACAAGAGACCCAGTACTTC.

The chain's CDR3 is CASSLANGRGEKLFF. CDR3 coding DNA: TGTGCCAGCAGCTTAGCTAACGGCAGGGGCGAAAAACTGTTTTTT. The chain links TRBV7-9 to TRBJ1-4; a weak D match, TRBD1 (6 bases). Germline V CDR1 and CDR2: SEHNR, FQNEAQ (reference sequence). V lost 0 bases and J lost 8, with 13 bases in between. This CDR3 is 15 amino acids long.

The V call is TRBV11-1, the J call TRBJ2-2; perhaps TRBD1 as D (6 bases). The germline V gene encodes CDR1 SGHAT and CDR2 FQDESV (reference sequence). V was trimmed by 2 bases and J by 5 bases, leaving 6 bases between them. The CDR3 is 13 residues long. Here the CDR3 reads CASSLTGTGELFF. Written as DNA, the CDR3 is TGTGCCAGCAGCTTAACAGGGACCGGGGAGCTGTTTTTT.

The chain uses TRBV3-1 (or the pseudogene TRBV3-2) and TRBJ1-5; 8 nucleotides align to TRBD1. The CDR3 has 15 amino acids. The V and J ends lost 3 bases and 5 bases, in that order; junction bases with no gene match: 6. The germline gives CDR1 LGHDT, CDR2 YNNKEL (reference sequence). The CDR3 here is CASSHSGQGDQPQHF. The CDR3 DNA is TGTGCCAGCAGCCACTCAGGACAGGGTGATCAGCCCCAGCATTTT.

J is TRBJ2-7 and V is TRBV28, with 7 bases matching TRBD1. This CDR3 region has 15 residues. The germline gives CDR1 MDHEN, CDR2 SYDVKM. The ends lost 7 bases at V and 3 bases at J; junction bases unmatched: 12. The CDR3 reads CASTLITGASYEQYF. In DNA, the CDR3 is TGTGCCAGCACTTTGATTACAGGGGCAAGCTACGAGCAGTACTTC.